The 31 T cell receptor beta chains below all came from one sample that was sequenced in a study of T cell responses to AZD1222 COVID-19 vaccine. The data were produced by immunoSEQ multiplex PCR, yet TCRdb's version contains in-frame clones alone and is incomplete. Of under 200,000 clones listed, roughly 90% were seen once; the top ten hold approximately 0.98%. Here the sequenced sample was peripheral blood, taken on day 0 of AZD1222 vaccination. The receptors come from an adult in good health.

CDR3 DNA sequence: TGCGCCAGCAGCATTACTAGCGGTCCCACAGATACGCAGTATTTT. It translates to CASSITSGPTDTQYF. The V and J genes are TRBV5-1 and TRBJ2-3; 8 bases are shared with TRBD2. Germline V gives CDR1 SGHRS, CDR2 YFSETQ. This CDR3 region has 15 residues. The junction had 6 bases not matched to a gene; V was cut back by 4 bases and J by 2 bases.

CDR3 DNA: TGTGCCAGCGGAGTCAGGAGAGAAAAACTGTTTTTT. It specifies CASGVRREKLFF. The chain recombines TRBV25-1 with TRBJ1-4; D not resolved. CDR3 length: 12 amino acids. Trimming removed 8 bases from V and 8 bases from J, with 12 bases in between. Germline lookup yields CDR1 MGHDK and CDR2 SYGVNS.

The J gene is TRBJ1-2, the V gene TRBV12-3 or TRBV12-4; TRBD1 aligns across 7 bases. This CDR3 has 13 amino acids. Trimming at V came to 5 bases and at J to 6 bases, leaving 6 bases not matched to a gene. CDR3 sequence reads: CASSPQGINGYTF. CDR3 coding DNA: TGTGCCAGCAGTCCACAGGGGATCAATGGCTACACCTTC.

This sequence joins TRBV3-1 (or the pseudogene TRBV3-2) and TRBJ1-2; tentatively, D is TRBD1 (5 bases). Germline CDR1 and CDR2: LGHDT and YNNKEL (reference sequence). The ends were cut back, 1 base at V and 8 bases at J, with 14 bases in the middle. CDR3 size: 14 residues. The DNA of the CDR3 is TGTGCCAGCAGCCAAGTGGGGCAGGGCTGCGGCTACACCTTC. Its protein product is CASSQVGQGCGYTF.

The chain combines TRBV11-3 with TRBJ1-6, with 9 bases fitting TRBD1. The J segment lost 10 bases and the V segment lost 5 bases, leaving 12 bases of the junction unmatched. CDR3 length: 16 amino acids. The germline V gene has CDR1 SGHNT and CDR2 YENEEA. CDR3: CASSARDRAAGSPLHF. The CDR3 DNA sequence: TGTGCCAGCAGCGCCCGGGACAGGGCCGCTGGCTCACCCCTCCACTTT. Combining the CDR3 with reference TRBV11-3 and TRBJ1-6 gives the whole variable domain EAGVVQSPRYKIIEKKQPVAFWCNPISGHNTLYWYLQNLGQGPELLIRYENEEAVDDSQLPKDRFSAERLKGVDSTLKIQPAELGDSAVYLCASSARDRAAGSPLHFGNGTRLTVT.

In this sample, this clone turned up once. The CDR3 reads CASSSQVTDTQYF. CDR3 nucleotides: TGTGCCAGCAGTTCTCAGGTCACAGATACGCAGTATTTT. This chain uses TRBV6-2 or TRBV6-3 with TRBJ2-3; D gene ambiguous. V was pared by 4 bases and J by 2 bases, with 7 bases between. Germline CDR1 and CDR2: MNHEY and SVGEGT. This CDR3 contains 13 residues.

The chain uses TRBV5-4 and TRBJ2-5; possible D gene TRBD2, 5 bases. In germline, CDR1 is SGHNT, CDR2 YYREEE (reference sequence). Trimming took 0 bases from V and 3 from J, leaving 9 bases between them. There are 14 residues in the CDR3. The CDR3 DNA reads TGTGCCAGCAGCTTGGCCGGACTGGAAGAGACCCAGTACTTC. Protein: CASSLAGLEETQYF. The full variable domain, completed using reference TRBV5-4 and TRBJ2-5, is ETGVTQSPTHLIKTRGQQVTLRCSSQSGHNTVSWYQQALGQGPQFIFQYYREEENGRGNFPPRFSGLQFPNYSSELNVNALELDDSALYLCASSLAGLEETQYFGPGTRLLVL.

The rearrangement uses TRBV16 and TRBJ1-6; D remains ambiguous. Trimming stripped 4 bases from V and 7 bases from J, with 14 bases between. CDR1 and CDR2 from the germline V gene are KGHSY and FQNENV. The CDR3 is made up of 15 amino acids. This CDR3 is CASSLRGGPNSPLHF. Written as DNA, the CDR3 is TGTGCCAGCAGCCTCCGGGGAGGGCCCAATTCACCCCTCCACTTT.

V usage is TRBV11-1 and J usage is TRBJ2-7; 10 nucleotides line up with TRBD1. Germline loops: CDR1 SGHAT, CDR2 FQDESV (reference sequence). The V segment lost 4 bases and the J segment 4 bases; nucleotides outside the gene matches: 7. The CDR3 totals 15 residues. CDR3 loop: CASSSPTGGRYEQYF. The CDR3 DNA is TGTGCCAGCAGCTCCCCGACAGGGGGCAGGTACGAGCAGTACTTC.

The chain combines TRBV7-9 with TRBJ2-1; 11 bases agree with TRBD2. Germline V gives CDR1 SEHNR, CDR2 FQNEAQ (reference sequence). CDR3 length: 18 residues. V shed 3 bases and J 0 bases; nucleotides not matched to a gene: 7. For the CDR3, the DNA is TGTGCCAGCAGCTTTAGACTAGCGGGGCCAAGCTCCTACAATGAGCAGTTCTTC. Amino acids: CASSFRLAGPSSYNEQFF.

The chain is built from TRBV3-1 (or the pseudogene TRBV3-2) and TRBJ2-7, with 12 bases lining up with TRBD2. The CDR3 consists of 16 residues. V shed 0 bases and J 5 bases; nucleotides not matched to a gene: 5. Germline values: CDR1 LGHDT, CDR2 YNNKEL (reference sequence). The CDR3 here is CASSQEILAGGNEQYF. The CDR3 DNA reads TGTGCCAGCAGCCAAGAAATACTAGCGGGAGGAAACGAGCAGTACTTC.

The gene calls are TRBV5-1 and TRBJ2-7; weak D call: TRBD1 (5 bases). The germline CDR1 and CDR2 sequences are SGHRS and YFSETQ. The CDR3 has 13 residues. V lost 4 bases and J 1 base, leaving 9 bases between the germline ends. CDR3 residues: CASSETASYEQYF. CDR3 bases: TGCGCCAGCAGCGAGACAGCGTCCTACGAGCAGTACTTC. The whole variable domain, remainder taken from reference TRBV5-1 and TRBJ2-7, is KAGVTQTPRYLIKTRGQQVTLSCSPISGHRSVSWYQQTPGQGLQFLFEYFSETQRNKGNFPGRFSGRQFSNSRSEMNVSTLELGDSALYLCASSETASYEQYFGPGTRLTVT.

J is TRBJ2-5 and V is TRBV5-8, with TRBD2 matching 14 bases. With V trimmed by 4 bases and J by 5 bases, 16 bases remained unmatched. Per the germline V gene, CDR1 is SGHTS and CDR2 is YDEGEE. The CDR3 extends over 19 amino acids. Here the CDR3 reads CASSLTPLGLAGGRETQYF. CDR3 DNA: TGTGCCAGCAGCCTGACCCCCCTAGGACTAGCGGGGGGCCGGGAGACCCAGTACTTC.

The rearrangement joins TRBV18 to TRBJ1-3; D might be TRBD1 (6 bases). The CDR3 loop spans 13 amino acids. Trimming stripped 5 bases from V and 4 bases from J, with 9 bases between. CDR1 and CDR2 from the germline V gene are KGHSH and LQKENI. In DNA form, the CDR3 reads TGTGCCAGCTCAGGGGGCCACGGAAACACCATATATTTT. Amino acid sequence: CASSGGHGNTIYF.

The rearrangement links TRBV28 to TRBJ2-3, with D possibly being TRBD1 (5 bases). V was shortened by 5 bases and J by 1 base, with 16 bases between the two germline ends. Germline CDR1 MDHEN, CDR2 SYDVKM. The CDR3 consists of 16 residues. CDR3 sequence reads: CASSPTGGAGTDTQYF. The CDR3, as DNA: TGTGCCAGCAGTCCTACAGGTGGGGCTGGCACAGATACGCAGTATTTT. Variable domain in full (rest from reference TRBV28 and TRBJ2-3): DVKVTQSSRYLVKRTGEKVFLECVQDMDHENMFWYRQDPGLGLRLIYFSYDVKMKEKGDIPEGYSVSREKKERFSLILESASTNQTSMYLCASSPTGGAGTDTQYFGPGTRLTVL.

This clone was detected only a few times. The sample has other DNA sequences that encode this CDR3 too. V and J are TRBV19 and TRBJ1-1, with no clear D. This CDR3 comprises 12 residues. Trimming stripped 5 bases from V and 5 bases from J, with 9 bases between. In germline, CDR1 is LNHDA, CDR2 SQIVND (reference sequence). CDR3 region: CASSHRDTEAFF. As DNA, the CDR3 is TGTGCCAGTAGTCACCGGGATACTGAAGCTTTCTTT. Full variable domain (outside the CDR3, taken from reference TRBV19 and TRBJ1-1): DGGITQSPKYLFRKEGQNVTLSCEQNLNHDAMYWYRQDPGQGLRLIYYSQIVNDFQKGDIAEGYSVSREKKESFPLTVTSAQKNPTAFYLCASSHRDTEAFFGQGTRLTVV.

V gene TRBV11-2 combines with J gene TRBJ1-1; D gene uncertain. V lost 5 bases and J 5 bases, leaving 12 bases between the germline ends. The CDR3 runs to 13 residues. Germline CDR1 is SGHAT and CDR2 is FQNNGV. Written as DNA, the CDR3 is TGTGCCAGCAGCCGCCTTGATTCGACTGAAGCTTTCTTT. Its protein is CASSRLDSTEAFF.

This clone has just a few counts. The chain joins TRBV24-1 to TRBJ2-3, with TRBD1 identical over 9 bases. Trimming at V came to 7 bases and at J to 4 bases, leaving 8 bases not matched to a gene. Germline V lookup: CDR1 KGHDR, CDR2 SFDVKD. CDR3 size: 15 residues. The CDR3 sequence is CATSTGTGLPDTQYF. The DNA of the CDR3 is TGTGCCACCAGCACCGGGACAGGGCTTCCAGATACGCAGTATTTT.

The chain couples TRBV9 to TRBJ2-7; 9 bases are shared with TRBD2. The CDR3 length is 14 residues. Germline CDR1 reads SGDLS; CDR2 reads YYNGEE. The trim removed 3 bases at V and 3 bases at J, leaving 4 bases unmatched. Here the CDR3 reads CASSEAGGGYEQYF. For the CDR3, the DNA is TGTGCCAGCAGCGAGGCGGGAGGGGGCTACGAGCAGTACTTC.

The V gene is TRBV14, the J gene TRBJ2-1; the match to TRBD2 covers 12 bases. V trimming: 2 bases; J trimming: 9 bases; junction bases outside the gene matches: 8. There are 16 residues in the CDR3. The germline V gene has CDR1 SGHDN and CDR2 FVKESK. CDR3 coding DNA: TGTGCCAGCAGCCAACCAGGACTAGCGGGGCGAAGTGAGCAGTTCTTC. This gives the protein CASSQPGLAGRSEQFF.

The CDR3 region has the DNA TGCGCCAGCAGCCAATTATCAGAGAACACTGAAGCTTTCTTT. As protein: CASSQLSENTEAFF. The V call is TRBV4-1, the J call TRBJ1-1; D remains ambiguous. Germline CDR1 is MGHRA and CDR2 is YSYEKL. V was pared by 2 bases and J by 1 base, with 8 bases between. The CDR3 extends over 14 amino acids.

The rearrangement joins TRBV2 to TRBJ2-2; 9 bases agree with TRBD1. CDR3 length: 15 amino acids. CDR1 is SNHLY and CDR2 is FYNNEI in the germline V gene. V lost 6 bases and J lost 6; bases outside the gene matches: 8. CDR3: CASRRDRVGAGELFF. As DNA, the CDR3 is TGTGCCAGCAGGAGGGACAGGGTGGGGGCCGGGGAGCTGTTTTTT. The whole variable domain, filled in from reference TRBV2 and TRBJ2-2, reads EPEVTQTPSHQVTQMGQEVILRCVPISNHLYFYWYRQILGQKVEFLVSFYNNEISEKSEIFDDQFSVERPDGSNFTLKIRSTKLEDSAMYFCASRRDRVGAGELFFGEGSRLTVL.

The chain links TRBV28 to TRBJ1-5; 8 bases line up with TRBD1. Germline values: CDR1 MDHEN, CDR2 SYDVKM. The CDR3 totals 14 residues. With V trimmed by 3 bases and J by 6 bases, 4 bases remained unmatched. The CDR3 region is CASSFPQGAQPQHF. The CDR3, as DNA: TGTGCCAGCAGTTTCCCGCAGGGGGCTCAGCCCCAGCATTTT.

The rearrangement uses TRBV28 and TRBJ1-4; D is ambiguous. Trimming shortened V by 4 bases and J by 0 bases, and 9 bases separated the two germline ends. Germline loops: CDR1 MDHEN, CDR2 SYDVKM. This CDR3 is 15 amino acids long. The CDR3 DNA reads TGTGCCAGCAGTTCGCATACTGCAACTAATGAAAAACTGTTTTTT. This translates into CASSSHTATNEKLFF.

The genes are TRBV2 and TRBJ2-2; TRBD2 matches at 10 bases. This CDR3 region has 16 residues. The germline CDR1 and CDR2 sequences are SNHLY and FYNNEI. The trim removed 7 bases at V and 0 bases at J, leaving 5 bases unmatched. CDR3 sequence: CASTGTSASNTGELFF. The DNA of the CDR3 is TGTGCCAGCACCGGGACTAGCGCTTCGAACACCGGGGAGCTGTTTTTT.

This chain uses TRBV28 with TRBJ2-7; no definite D call. Germline V gene lookup returns CDR1 MDHEN and CDR2 SYDVKM. The V end lost 8 bases, the J end lost 4 bases, and 15 bases lay between the germline ends. This CDR3 contains 13 residues. The CDR3 sequence: CASVDSGQYEQYF. The CDR3 DNA sequence: TGTGCCAGCGTGGATTCGGGCCAGTACGAGCAGTACTTC.

This chain uses TRBV14 with TRBJ2-7; D is uncertain. CDR3 length equals 14 residues. From germline, CDR1 is SGHDN and CDR2 FVKESK. Trimming stripped 4 bases from V and 0 bases from J, with 10 bases between. The DNA for the CDR3 is TGTGCCAGCAGCCTCGGATATGGCTCCTACGAGCAGTACTTC. Amino acid sequence: CASSLGYGSYEQYF. Supplemented by reference TRBV14 and TRBJ2-7, the full variable domain reads EAGVTQFPSHSVIEKGQTVTLRCDPISGHDNLYWYRRVMGKEIKFLLHFVKESKQDESGMPNNRFLAERTGGTYSTLKVQPAELEDSGVYFCASSLGYGSYEQYFGPGTRLTVT.

The V gene is TRBV13, the J gene TRBJ1-6; D unclear. This CDR3 comprises 14 residues. The V end lost 1 base, the J end lost 10 bases, and 11 bases lay between the germline ends. Germline V gene sequence: CDR1 PRHDT, CDR2 FYEKMQ (reference sequence). The CDR3 nucleotides are TGTGCCAGCAGCTTAGACCGGGGAGGGTCACCCCTCCACTTT. Encoded protein: CASSLDRGGSPLHF. Looking up the rest from reference TRBV13 and TRBJ1-6 gives the full variable domain: AAGVIQSPRHLIKEKRETATLKCYPIPRHDTVYWYQQGPGQDPQFLISFYEKMQSDKGSIPDRFSAQQFSDYHSELNMSSLELGDSALYFCASSLDRGGSPLHFGNGTRLTVT.

The chain links TRBV7-3 to TRBJ1-1; D might be TRBD1 (5 bases). The CDR3 contains 12 residues. Trimming shortened V by 6 bases and J by 5 bases, and 10 bases separated the two germline ends. Per the germline V gene, CDR1 is SGHTA and CDR2 is FQGTGA. CDR3 bases: TGTGCCAGCAGACTTGGGGGGACTGAAGCTTTCTTT. Its translation: CASRLGGTEAFF.

The chain employs TRBV18 and TRBJ1-4, with 10 bases matching TRBD1. Germline V lookup: CDR1 KGHSH, CDR2 LQKENI. This CDR3 contains 16 residues. J lost 7 bases, V lost 1 base, and 6 bases had no gene match. CDR3 in amino acids: CASSPRTGGAGEKLFF. CDR3 sequence (DNA): TGTGCCAGCTCACCACGGACAGGGGGTGCGGGTGAAAAACTGTTTTTT.

The chain recombines TRBV5-1 with TRBJ2-5; 14 bases agree with TRBD2. J lost 5 bases, V lost 3 bases, and 6 bases had no gene match. In germline, CDR1 is SGHRS, CDR2 YFSETQ. This CDR3 is built from 16 residues. CDR3 protein: CASSSGTSGRAETQYF. The CDR3 bases are TGCGCCAGCAGCTCCGGGACTAGCGGGAGAGCTGAGACCCAGTACTTC.